This TCR beta chain was profiled in a study of T cell changes during pregnancy in multiple sclerosis. This clone appeared a few times. Data came from immunoSEQ multiplex PCR; TCRdb stores just in-frame clones and leaves some out. The profile shows about 18,000 clones, 88% of them singletons. Trimming took off 5 bases at V and 0 bases at J, with 8 bases between the two ends. The V gene's germline CDR1 is MNHEY and CDR2 SMNVEV (reference sequence). The CDR3 consists of 14 residues. This chain connects TRBV27 to TRBJ1-5; weak D call: TRBD1 (6 bases). The sequences come from CD4+ T cells from peripheral blood mononuclear cells, collected in the first trimester of pregnancy. The receptor's source is a female donor in good health, enrolled as a control in a pregnancy study. CDR3 bases: TGTGCCAGCAGTCTACAGGGTAGCAATCAGCCCCAGCATTTT. Its protein is CASSLQGSNQPQHF.